This T cell receptor beta chain emerged from a study of T cell responses to AZD1222 COVID-19 vaccine (dated by TCRdb to the early 2020s). Regarding the research as a whole: AZD1222 recipients with second doses at about 4 weeks or about 12 weeks were pooled, because spike-specific TCR depth and breadth did not differ between schedules. A total of under 250 trial participants underwent TCR sequencing, of whom 207 had received two doses of AZD1222 and roughly 26 had received two doses of the MenACWY control vaccine. Trial participants were enrolled by age into subgroups of 18-55, 56-69 and 70-plus years, and about 150, 27 and 61 TCR-sequenced participants, respectively, were included in these subgroups.

In regard to this clone: Its antigen remains undetermined. The record has no base qualities; no much larger clone is one base away.

The full study reports these points: Because no day 14 peak-response samples were available, repertoires were characterized only after the peak T cell response. Most participants were white British and females outnumbered males, and the authors suggested that clonal diversity may have been underestimated. Nearly half of unique spike-specific TCRs reportedly recognized epitopes outside regions mutated in the B.1.351 and B.1.1.7 variants. A significant rise in spike-specific TCR breadth and depth was observed after two AZD1222 doses relative to day 0 and relative to MenACWY recipients. CD4 TCRs associated with the vaccine covered the entire spike protein, and the dominant responses were in regions 160-218 and 743-854. Conclusions about previously exposed vaccinees are limited, since just a handful of AZD1222 recipients were seropositive for SARS-CoV-2 at baseline. In the small 56-69-year group, the increase in depth fell short of significance, most likely because of low power.

The germline V gene (reference sequence) specifies SGHNT as CDR1 and YYREEE as CDR2. The germline V end is reduced by 1 base and the J end by 4 bases; junction bases left unmatched: 6. Spanning cysteine to phenylalanine, the CDR3 consists of 15 amino acids. The retained sequence is limited to the CDR3, 45 bases, with the frame set at the first base. The CDR3 regions of human TCRbeta chains were subjected to immunosequencing. The original pipeline was this. Repertoire TCRs were matched against a reference library of SARS-CoV-2-specific TCRs generated with the MIRA antigen-specificity platform. Breadth was defined as the fraction of unique TCRs that were SARS-CoV-2-associated. Depth was defined as the fraction of total T cells that were SARS-CoV-2-associated. Using the MIRA data, each spike-specific TCR was mapped to the spike region that the TCR reacts to and placed in a CD4 or CD8 class. Log10-transformed breadth and depth values were compared by one-way ANOVA with Sidak's multiple comparisons tests. TCRdb's version of the immuneACCESS table is confined to in-frame rearrangements and falls short of the full clone set. An unresolved V gene accounts for under half of the shortfall where checked; the remainder is of unknown origin. Clone size and V and J calls were adopted from that table, with D and trimming inferred from the DNA. This sample gives roughly 140,000 clones in total; 88% of them show up just once. The biggest ten clones account for about 15% of the sample.

The time point label for this specimen denotes: baseline before first vaccination. Samples from vaccinated people were obtained from the UK trials COV001 and COV002, which included a single-blind randomized controlled phase 2/3 trial of AZD1222 (ChAdOx1 nCoV-19) in healthy adults. For TCRbeta chain sequencing, PBMC samples from trial participants were taken at day 0 and at day 28 after the second dose. The chain joins TRBV5-4 to TRBJ2-3, with 7 middle bases fitting TRBD1. This sequence was found in an adult in good health. The sample consisted of peripheral blood, taken on day 0 of AZD1222 vaccination. In nucleotides, the sequence is TGTGCCAGCAGCTTGAGGGGACAGCTATCAGATACGCAGTATTTT. Protein translation: CASSLRGQLSDTQYF.